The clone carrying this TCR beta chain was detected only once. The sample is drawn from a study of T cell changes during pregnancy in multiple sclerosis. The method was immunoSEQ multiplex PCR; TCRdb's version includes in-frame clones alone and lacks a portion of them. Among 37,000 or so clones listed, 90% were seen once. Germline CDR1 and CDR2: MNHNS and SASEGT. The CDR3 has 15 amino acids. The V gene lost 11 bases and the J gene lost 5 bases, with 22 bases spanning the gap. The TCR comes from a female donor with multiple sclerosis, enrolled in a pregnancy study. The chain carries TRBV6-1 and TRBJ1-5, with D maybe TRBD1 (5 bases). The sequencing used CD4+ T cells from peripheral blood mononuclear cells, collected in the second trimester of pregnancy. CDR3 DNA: TGTGCCGCCCACGAAACCTCTGCAGGGCATCAGCCCCAGCATTTT. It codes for CAAHETSAGHQPQHF.